This T cell receptor (beta chain) was found in a study of blood T cell repertoires in COVID-19. Study details: Sources were T cells, B-cell-depleted T cells, or PBMCs; the material itself was cDNA or gDNA.

This CDR3 is built from 15 residues. The ends lost 0 bases at V and 4 bases at J; junction bases unmatched: 5. Germline V gene lookup returns CDR1 SGHRS and CDR2 YFSETQ. Under the authors' procedure: It was from reference gene primer amplification that nucleated cell counts were estimated. The assay was immunoSEQ multiplex PCR, and TCRdb's table has in-frame clones only and misses some. That table supplies the V and J calls and clone size; D and trimming were determined from the DNA. The data hold about 140,000 clones, with roughly four fifths observed a single time. The rearrangement joins TRBV5-1 to TRBJ1-1; 8 nucleotides match TRBD1. Sequenced material: peripheral blood. The source of this sequence is a woman of 80 years or more with active or convalescent COVID-19. The CDR3 nucleotides read TGCGCCAGCAGCTTGGCCTCAGGGGGCGTCACTGAAGCTTTCTTT. As protein: CASSLASGGVTEAFF.